The 27 T cell receptor beta chains below all came from one sample that was sequenced in a study of T cells after yellow fever vaccination. TCRdb analysed the 5' RACE reads with MiXCR anew, one entry per CDR3 protein. The table includes approximately 330,000 distinct CDR3 sequences, under 15% detected once. This sample comprised CD4+ T cells sorted from PBMCs, obtained 15 days after the yellow fever booster vaccination. The receptors were sampled from a man aged 18-30 years who received the YFV17D yellow fever vaccine.

This clonotype was recorded a few times. The chain carries TRBV27 and TRBJ1-1, with D uncertain. The CDR3 covers 15 residues. Trimming stripped 0 bases from V and 1 base from J, with 9 bases between. The V gene's germline CDR1 is MNHEY and CDR2 SMNVEV (reference sequence). DNA of the CDR3: TGTGCCAGCAGTTTATCGGACGGATGGAACACTGAAGCTTTCTTT. Protein: CASSLSDGWNTEAFF.

The CDR3 DNA is TGCGCCAGGTGGACAGGGAAGTACGTC. Translated, it gives CARWTGKYV. The chain carries TRBV23-1 and TRBJ2-7; TRBD1 aligns across 8 bases. TRBV23-1 counts as an open reading frame of uncertain function. The trim removed 9 bases at V and 11 bases at J, leaving 3 bases unmatched. The CDR3 spans 9 residues.

This clonotype was found a few times. The V gene is TRBV7-2, the J gene TRBJ1-6; D possibly corresponds to TRBD1 (5 bases). Trimming left V 1 base short and J 6 bases short, with 10 bases between. This CDR3 contains 15 residues. Germline V gives CDR1 SGHTA, CDR2 FQGNSA. This CDR3 is CASSLVRQGNSPLHF. CDR3 DNA: TGTGCCAGCAGCTTAGTTCGGCAGGGTAATTCACCCCTCCACTTT.

The genes are TRBV28 and TRBJ1-5; D might be TRBD1 (5 bases). The V end lost 8 bases, the J end lost 11 bases, and 22 bases lay between the germline ends. Germline loops: CDR1 MDHEN, CDR2 SYDVKM. This CDR3 is 14 amino acids long. CDR3 protein: CASSVTAPFDAQHF. The CDR3 DNA is TGTGCCAGCTCCGTGACAGCCCCGTTTGATGCCCAGCATTTT.

This clonotype occurred a few times. The chain combines TRBV2 with TRBJ2-5; D unresolved. The germline CDR1 and CDR2 sequences are SNHLY and FYNNEI. The CDR3 consists of 13 residues. V lost 8 bases, J lost 5 bases, and 15 bases lay in between. CDR3 bases: TGTGCCAGCCGGAGATTTCTATTGGAGACCCAGTACTTC. It yields the protein CASRRFLLETQYF.

This clonotype appeared a few times. CDR3 residues: CAWSGLYEQYF. In DNA, the CDR3 is TGTGCCTGGAGTGGACTTTACGAGCAGTACTTC. The chain uses TRBV30 and TRBJ2-7; D ambiguous. Germline V gene lookup returns CDR1 GTSNPN and CDR2 SVGIG (reference sequence). The germline V and J ends were trimmed by 1 base and 4 bases, with 5 bases remaining between them. The CDR3 has 11 amino acids.

This clonotype was seen at least ten times. The chain couples TRBV5-6 to TRBJ2-7; no reliable D call. V was trimmed by 3 bases and J by 5 bases, leaving 12 bases between them. The CDR3 is made up of 13 amino acids. Looked up from germline, CDR1 is SGHDT and CDR2 is YYEEEE. The CDR3 DNA follows: TGTGCCAGCAGCTACACCGGCGTTCACGAGCAGTACTTC. Amino acids: CASSYTGVHEQYF.

This clonotype was counted at least ten times. In DNA form, the CDR3 reads TGTGCCAGCAGCTTAAATGAGAGGAGCTCCTACAATGAGCAGTTCTTC. Amino acids: CASSLNERSSYNEQFF. The chain links TRBV11-1 to TRBJ2-1; no firm D call. With 2 bases removed from V and 0 bases from J, the gap between germline ends came to 11 bases. Germline values: CDR1 SGHAT, CDR2 FQDESV (reference sequence). The CDR3 runs to 16 residues.

This clonotype was seen many times. The V gene is TRBV5-5, the J gene TRBJ1-2, with D tentatively TRBD1 (5 bases). Trimming pared 5 bases from V and 10 bases from J, leaving 21 bases between. The CDR3 spans 14 residues. Germline lookup yields CDR1 SGHKS and CDR2 YYEKEE (reference sequence). CDR3 DNA: TGTGCCAGCAGTTTAGGGGTCTTACCTTCCGACTACACCTTC. Translated: CASSLGVLPSDYTF.

This clonotype was seen many times. The rearrangement joins TRBV11-2 to TRBJ2-5; perhaps D is TRBD1 or TRBD2 (5 bases each). Trimming took off 7 bases at V and 5 bases at J, with 11 bases between the two ends. This CDR3 is 12 amino acids long. The germline V gene has CDR1 SGHAT and CDR2 FQNNGV. This chain's CDR3 is CASKGERETQYF. In DNA, the CDR3 is TGTGCCAGCAAAGGGGAGAGGGAGACCCAGTACTTC.

The genes are TRBV6-5 and TRBJ1-2; 7 nucleotides agree with TRBD1. Per the germline V gene, CDR1 is MNHEY and CDR2 is SVGAGI. This CDR3 is 16 amino acids long. V lost 0 bases to trimming and J lost 3 bases; unmatched junction nucleotides: 7. DNA for the CDR3: TGTGCCAGCAGTTACTCGCTGGCAGGGGGATACTATGGCTACACCTTC. Encoded protein: CASSYSLAGGYYGYTF.

The sample holds a few counts of this clonotype. This chain joins TRBV29-1 and TRBJ1-2; D remains unclear. The germline V gene encodes CDR1 SQVTM and CDR2 ANQGSEA. The CDR3 consists of 11 residues. V lost 0 bases to trimming and J lost 10 bases, with 9 bases between them. The CDR3 here is CSVEDQDLYTF. The CDR3 DNA follows: TGCAGCGTTGAAGATCAGGACCTCTACACCTTC.

This clonotype was observed at least ten times. This rearrangement joins TRBV7-2 to TRBJ2-3; D assignment may be TRBD1 or TRBD2 (5 bases each). Germline loops: CDR1 SGHTA, CDR2 FQGNSA. The CDR3 contains 15 residues. Trimming took off 1 base at V and 4 bases at J, with 12 bases between the two ends. CDR3 nucleotide sequence: TGTGCCAGCAGCTTAGTGGGACGACACCCAGATACGCAGTATTTT. Translating it yields CASSLVGRHPDTQYF.

This clonotype was picked up a small number of times. This chain links TRBV25-1 with TRBJ2-2; D is unresolved. Trimming shortened V by 3 bases and J by 2 bases, and 13 bases separated the two germline ends. CDR1 is MGHDK and CDR2 is SYGVNS in the germline V gene. The CDR3 is made up of 16 amino acids. CDR3 sequence: CASSDLKNSNTGELFF. DNA of the CDR3: TGTGCCAGCAGTGATTTGAAAAATTCAAACACCGGGGAGCTGTTTTTT. The whole variable domain, filled in from reference TRBV25-1 and TRBJ2-2, reads EADIYQTPRYLVIGTGKKITLECSQTMGHDKMYWYQQDPGMELHLIHYSYGVNSTEKGDLSSESTVSRIRTEHFPLTLESARPSHTSQYLCASSDLKNSNTGELFFGEGSRLTVL.

This chain links TRBV12-3 or TRBV12-4 with TRBJ1-1; TRBD1 matches 7 bases. There are 16 residues in the CDR3. V dropped 4 bases and J dropped 4; count of bases not matched to a gene: 12. In nucleotides, the CDR3 is TGTGCCAGCAGTTCGGGACAGCCATCGGCGGGCACTGAAGCTTTCTTT. This gives the protein CASSSGQPSAGTEAFF.

The chain recombines TRBV11-2 with TRBJ2-1; the match to TRBD2 covers 13 bases. J gave up 5 bases and V 5 bases, and 9 bases lay outside the gene matches. The CDR3 is 17 residues long. Germline V CDR1 and CDR2: SGHAT, FQNNGV. CDR3 amino acids: CASSPSGTSGIHNEQFF. The CDR3 DNA follows: TGTGCCAGCAGCCCGTCCGGGACTAGCGGGATACACAATGAGCAGTTCTTC.

Only a few counts were recorded for this clonotype. The rearrangement joins TRBV5-1 to TRBJ2-5, with 8 positions matching TRBD1. CDR3 length: 14 amino acids. Germline values: CDR1 SGHRS, CDR2 YFSETQ. V was clipped by 4 bases and J by 3 bases; unmatched bases: 5. CDR3 sequence reads: CASSGGQVEETQYF. The CDR3, as DNA: TGCGCCAGCAGCGGGGGACAGGTGGAAGAGACCCAGTACTTC.

This clonotype was found once. J is TRBJ1-6 and V is TRBV6-5; TRBD1 matches 8 bases. The trim removed 9 bases at V and 14 bases at J, leaving 9 bases unmatched. Looked up from germline, CDR1 is MNHEY and CDR2 is SVGAGI. The CDR3 consists of 12 residues. In DNA, the CDR3 is TGTGCCAGTCGGACAGGGATGTCAACCCTCCACTTT. Protein sequence: CASRTGMSTLHF.

This sequence joins TRBV7-9 and TRBJ1-1; D possibly corresponds to TRBD1 (5 bases). V was cut by 3 bases and J by 0 bases, with 8 bases left in between. The germline gives CDR1 SEHNR, CDR2 FQNEAQ (reference sequence). The CDR3 spans 14 residues. CDR3 coding DNA: TGTGCCAGCAGCTTGCGGACATTGAACACTGAAGCTTTCTTT. Its protein product is CASSLRTLNTEAFF.

This sequence joins TRBV25-1 and TRBJ1-2; TRBD1 matches 8 bases. CDR1 is MGHDK, CDR2 SYGVNS, per germline. Trimming took 2 bases from V and 2 from J; bases not matched to a gene: 4. The CDR3 loop spans 15 amino acids. The CDR3 DNA follows: TGTGCCAGCAGTGAACCTAACAGGGGGAACTATGGCTACACCTTC. Amino acid sequence: CASSEPNRGNYGYTF.

The chain carries TRBV28 and TRBJ2-5; D remains unclear. The V gene's germline CDR1 is MDHEN and CDR2 SYDVKM. V was pared by 2 bases and J by 2 bases, with 9 bases between. The CDR3 consists of 14 residues. CDR3 sequence reads: CASSLTHGQETQYF. DNA for the CDR3: TGTGCCAGCAGTTTAACCCACGGTCAAGAGACCCAGTACTTC. Full variable domain (missing parts from reference TRBV28 and TRBJ2-5): DVKVTQSSRYLVKRTGEKVFLECVQDMDHENMFWYRQDPGLGLRLIYFSYDVKMKEKGDIPEGYSVSREKKERFSLILESASTNQTSMYLCASSLTHGQETQYFGPGTRLLVL.

This clonotype was seen a handful of times. This chain joins TRBV6-5 and TRBJ2-2; TRBD2 matches at 14 bases. From germline, CDR1 is MNHEY and CDR2 SVGAGI. V shed 8 bases and J 2 bases; nucleotides not matched to a gene: 4. CDR3 length: 16 amino acids. CDR3 sequence (DNA): TGTGCCAGCCGGACTAGCGGGGGGCGTAACACCGGGGAGCTGTTTTTT. This gives the protein CASRTSGGRNTGELFF.

This clonotype was detected a few times. The genes are TRBV6-2 or TRBV6-3 and TRBJ2-7; no firm D call. Germline lookup yields CDR1 MNHEY and CDR2 SVGEGT. Trimming pared 5 bases from V and 3 bases from J, leaving 14 bases between. The CDR3 extends over 14 amino acids. CDR3 DNA sequence: TGTGCCAGCAGTGGGGTGTTGGTGGGCTACGAGCAGTACGTC. Protein product: CASSGVLVGYEQYV.

The V gene is TRBV19, the J gene TRBJ1-2; D is undetermined. V lost 11 bases, J lost 2 bases, and 12 bases lay in between. Germline V gene data show CDR1 as LNHDA and CDR2 as SQIVND (reference sequence). The CDR3 is made up of 12 amino acids. CDR3 DNA: TGTGCCGCGGGCCCGAGAAACTATGGCTACACCTTC. Its translation: CAAGPRNYGYTF.

The table lists this clonotype with a few counts. The V call is TRBV19, the J call TRBJ1-5; D gene uncertain. CDR3 length equals 15 residues. Deletions cut 3 bases from V and 1 base from J, with 10 bases between. Looked up from germline, CDR1 is LNHDA and CDR2 is SQIVND (reference sequence). CDR3 amino acids: CASSIYPPSNQPQHF. In DNA, the CDR3 is TGTGCCAGTAGTATTTATCCCCCAAGCAATCAGCCCCAGCATTTT.

The chain combines TRBV12-3 or TRBV12-4 with TRBJ2-5; no clear D gene. The V and J ends lost 3 bases and 5 bases respectively, with 7 bases between them. The CDR3 runs 12 residues. The DNA of the CDR3 is TGTGCCAGCAGTTTCCACCGGGAGACCCAGTACTTC. Protein sequence: CASSFHRETQYF.

This clonotype was seen only a few times. The rearrangement links TRBV11-2 to TRBJ1-1; TRBD1 might be the D (5 bases). The CDR3 is 14 amino acids. Trimming pared 2 bases from V and 4 bases from J, leaving 11 bases between. CDR1 and CDR2 (germline): SGHAT, FQNNGV. The CDR3 region has the DNA TGTGCCAGCAGCTTATGGGGCGCGGGCACTGAAGCTTTCTTT. As protein: CASSLWGAGTEAFF.